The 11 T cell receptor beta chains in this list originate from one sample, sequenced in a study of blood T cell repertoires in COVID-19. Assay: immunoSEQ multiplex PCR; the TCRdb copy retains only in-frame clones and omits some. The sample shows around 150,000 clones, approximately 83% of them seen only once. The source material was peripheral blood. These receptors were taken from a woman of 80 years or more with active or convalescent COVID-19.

CDR3 nucleotide sequence: TGTGCCAGCAGCCAACCCGGGACAGCCTATGGCTACACCTTC. Its translation is CASSQPGTAYGYTF. The chain employs TRBV3-1 (or the pseudogene TRBV3-2) and TRBJ1-2; TRBD1 agrees at 7 bases. Germline V gives CDR1 LGHDT, CDR2 YNNKEL (reference sequence). CDR3 length equals 14 residues. The V gene end was trimmed by 2 bases and the J gene end by 4 bases; junction bases not matched to a gene: 4.

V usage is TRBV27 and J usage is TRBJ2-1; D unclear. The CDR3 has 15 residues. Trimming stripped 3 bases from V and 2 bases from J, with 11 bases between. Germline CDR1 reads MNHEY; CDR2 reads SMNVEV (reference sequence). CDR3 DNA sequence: TGTGCCAGCAGTTTGGGCATGGCTGCCTACAATGAGCAGTTCTTC. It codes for CASSLGMAAYNEQFF.

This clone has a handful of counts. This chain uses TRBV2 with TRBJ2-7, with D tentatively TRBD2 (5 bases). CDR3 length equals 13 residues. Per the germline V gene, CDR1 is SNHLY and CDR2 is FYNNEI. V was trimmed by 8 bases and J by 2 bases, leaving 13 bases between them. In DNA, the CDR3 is TGTGCCAGCGACCGGGGTCAGGCCTACGAGCAGTACTTC. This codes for CASDRGQAYEQYF.

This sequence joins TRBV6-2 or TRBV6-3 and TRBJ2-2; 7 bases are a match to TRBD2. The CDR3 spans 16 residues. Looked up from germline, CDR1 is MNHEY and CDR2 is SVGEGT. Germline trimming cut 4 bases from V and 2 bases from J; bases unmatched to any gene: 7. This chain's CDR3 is CASSSGGGANTGELFF. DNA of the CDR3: TGTGCCAGCAGTTCGGGCGGGGGAGCTAACACCGGGGAGCTGTTTTTT.

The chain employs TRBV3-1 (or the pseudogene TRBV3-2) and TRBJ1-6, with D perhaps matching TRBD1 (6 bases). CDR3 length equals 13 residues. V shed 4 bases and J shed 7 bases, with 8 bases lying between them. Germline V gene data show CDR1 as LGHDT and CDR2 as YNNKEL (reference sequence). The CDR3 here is CASSRQENSPLHF. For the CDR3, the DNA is TGTGCCAGCAGCCGACAGGAAAATTCACCCCTCCACTTT.

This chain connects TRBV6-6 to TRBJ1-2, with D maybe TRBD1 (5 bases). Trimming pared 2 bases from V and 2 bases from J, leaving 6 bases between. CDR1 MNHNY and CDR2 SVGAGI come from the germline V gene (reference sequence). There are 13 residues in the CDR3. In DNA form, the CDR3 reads TGTGCCAGCAGTTACCAGGGAAACTATGGCTACACCTTC. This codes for CASSYQGNYGYTF.

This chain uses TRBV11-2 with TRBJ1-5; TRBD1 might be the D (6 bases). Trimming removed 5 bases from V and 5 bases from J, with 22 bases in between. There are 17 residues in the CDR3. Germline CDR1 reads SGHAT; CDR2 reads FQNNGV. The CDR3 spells CASSPRGEQGGDQPQHF. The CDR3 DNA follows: TGTGCCAGCAGCCCTAGGGGTGAACAGGGTGGGGATCAGCCCCAGCATTTT.

For the CDR3, the DNA is TGTGCCAGCAGCTTTGTCGTCGGCGAGCAGTACTTC. Translating it yields CASSFVVGEQYF. The chain links TRBV7-2 to TRBJ2-7; unclear D gene. V was cut by 3 bases and J by 6 bases, with 9 bases left in between. The CDR3 contains 12 residues. CDR1 and CDR2 from the germline V gene are SGHTA and FQGNSA.

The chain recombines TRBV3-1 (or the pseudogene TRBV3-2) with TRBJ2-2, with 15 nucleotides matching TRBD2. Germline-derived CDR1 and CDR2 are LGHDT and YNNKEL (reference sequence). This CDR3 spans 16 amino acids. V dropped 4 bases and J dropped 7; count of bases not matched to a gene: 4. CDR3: CASSRGLAGGHGELFF. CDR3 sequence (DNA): TGTGCCAGCAGCCGTGGACTAGCGGGGGGGCACGGGGAGCTGTTTTTT.

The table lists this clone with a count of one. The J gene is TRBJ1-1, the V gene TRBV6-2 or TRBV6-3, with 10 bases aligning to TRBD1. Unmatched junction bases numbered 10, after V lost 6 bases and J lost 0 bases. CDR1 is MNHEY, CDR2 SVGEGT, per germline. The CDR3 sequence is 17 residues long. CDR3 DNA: TGTGCCAGCAGCCCTATTGGGACAGGGGCCCTGAACACTGAAGCTTTCTTT. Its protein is CASSPIGTGALNTEAFF.

The DNA of the CDR3 is TGTGCCTGGAGTGTAGGACAGGGCCCCTACGAGCAGTACTTC. Its protein product is CAWSVGQGPYEQYF. J is TRBJ2-7 and V is TRBV30; 8 positions agree with TRBD1. The germline CDR1 and CDR2 sequences are GTSNPN and SVGIG (reference sequence). The CDR3 has 14 residues. V trimming: 0 bases; J trimming: 2 bases; junction bases outside the gene matches: 3.